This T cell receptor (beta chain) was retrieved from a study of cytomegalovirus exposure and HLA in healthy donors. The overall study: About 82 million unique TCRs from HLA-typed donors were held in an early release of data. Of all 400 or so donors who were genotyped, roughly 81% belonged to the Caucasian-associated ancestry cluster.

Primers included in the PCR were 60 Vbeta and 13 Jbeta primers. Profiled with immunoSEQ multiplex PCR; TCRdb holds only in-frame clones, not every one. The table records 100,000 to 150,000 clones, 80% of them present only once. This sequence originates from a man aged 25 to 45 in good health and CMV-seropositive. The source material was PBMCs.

The chain's CDR3 is CASSVAVGAPNTGELFF. The CDR3 DNA sequence: TGTGCCAGCAGCGTAGCAGTAGGGGCCCCGAACACCGGGGAGCTGTTTTTT. The chain employs TRBV9 and TRBJ2-2, with D maybe TRBD1 (5 bases). Trimming pared 0 bases from V and 0 bases from J, leaving 12 bases between. The V gene's germline CDR1 is SGDLS and CDR2 YYNGEE. This CDR3 has 17 residues.